This T cell receptor (beta chain) was identified during a study of memory CD4+ T cells and cytomegalovirus serostatus. Across the whole study: Of the healthy Belgian adults, 9 or 10 were CMV seropositive and 20 to 30 seronegative. Findings and caveats of the study: Median bootstrapped AUC for CMV status was about 0.94 originally, around 0.91 US-trained.

The germline V gene has CDR1 SGHRS and CDR2 YFSETQ. The V end lost 0 bases, the J end lost 11 bases, and 21 bases lay between the germline ends. The length of the CDR3 is 17 residues. Single viable CD3+CD4+CD8-CD45RO+ cells were sorted as the memory CD4+ T cells. After thawing, CD4+ T cells were positively selected. This clone was picked up a small number of times. Its antigen is not known. Data came from immunoSEQ multiplex PCR; TCRdb stores just in-frame clones and leaves some out. The sample yields roughly 42,000 clones, over 70% seen once. V usage is TRBV5-1 and J usage is TRBJ1-6; D possibly corresponds to TRBD1 (5 bases). The TCR comes from an adult in good health and CMV-seronegative. Sequencing input: memory CD4+ T cells from blood. In nucleotides, the CDR3 is TGCGCCAGCAGCTTGGCGAGGAGCCCGGCGGACACTCCACCCCTCCACTTT. Protein: CASSLARSPADTPPLHF.